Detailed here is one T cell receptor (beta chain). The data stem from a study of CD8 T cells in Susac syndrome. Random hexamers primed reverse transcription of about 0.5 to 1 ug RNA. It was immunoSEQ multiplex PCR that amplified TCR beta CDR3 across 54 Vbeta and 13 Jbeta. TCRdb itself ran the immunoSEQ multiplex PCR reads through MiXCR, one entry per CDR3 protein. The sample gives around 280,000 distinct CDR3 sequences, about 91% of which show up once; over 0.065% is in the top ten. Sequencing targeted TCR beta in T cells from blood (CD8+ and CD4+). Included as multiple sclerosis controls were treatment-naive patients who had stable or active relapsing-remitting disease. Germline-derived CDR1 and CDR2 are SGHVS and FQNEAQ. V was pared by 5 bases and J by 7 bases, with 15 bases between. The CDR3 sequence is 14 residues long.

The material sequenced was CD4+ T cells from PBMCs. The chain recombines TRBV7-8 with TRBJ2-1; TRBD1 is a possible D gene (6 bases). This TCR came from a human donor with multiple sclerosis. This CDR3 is CASSPRQVGNEQFF. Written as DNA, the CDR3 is TGTGCCAGCAGCCCTCGACAGGTGGGAAATGAGCAGTTCTTC.